This is a list of T cell receptor beta chains from one sample in a study of blood T cell repertoires in COVID-19. TCRdb's copy holds only in-frame clones and misses some; the assay was immunoSEQ multiplex PCR. Of 150,000 to 200,000 clones listed, 85% to 90% are singletons. Sequencing used peripheral blood. Source of these receptors: a man aged 18 to 29 with active or convalescent COVID-19. Each CDR3 is given with its conserved first and last residue. The size of a clone is reported for some rows only, either as once, few or many, or as a class for expanded clones.

size,V,J,CDR3
few,TRBV7-2,TRBJ1-2,CASSSPREAINYGYTF
NA,TRBV5-6,TRBJ1-3,CASSPVKGNTIYF
NA,TRBV29-1,TRBJ2-1,CSVLIQGNEQFF
once,TRBV10-3,TRBJ2-7,CATRYESGSSYEQYF
NA,TRBV18,TRBJ1-1,CASSPAGLHEGNTEAFF
NA,TRBV7-9,TRBJ2-4,CASAILGGIQYF
NA,TRBV18,TRBJ2-2,CASSPPVGAGELFF
NA,TRBV7-2,TRBJ1-1,CASSFQVGAEAFF
NA,TRBV5-1,TRBJ2-3,CASSLTSPDTQYF
NA,TRBV27,TRBJ1-1,CASSSPHRGGTEAFF
NA,TRBV7-2,TRBJ1-1,CASSFAGGLFSAAFF
NA,TRBV28,TRBJ2-1,CASLITGGAYNEQFF
NA,TRBV11-2,TRBJ1-1,CASSHGRGTTEAFF